These 7 T cell receptor beta chains came from one sample sequenced in a study of blood T cell repertoires in COVID-19. The table came from immunoSEQ multiplex PCR; TCRdb's copy has only in-frame clones and leaves some out. The data show approximately 220,000 clones, roughly four fifths seen once. The sequenced sample was PBMCs or T cells enriched from blood (not recorded which). The receptor source for this set is a woman in her forties or fifties who had been exposed to COVID-19.

The DNA of the CDR3 is TGTGCCAGCAGCTCAGGGAACAGGGGGTATGGCTACACCTTC. It specifies CASSSGNRGYGYTF. J is TRBJ1-2 and V is TRBV11-2, with 8 bases aligning to TRBD1. Germline loops: CDR1 SGHAT, CDR2 FQNNGV. The J segment lost 5 bases and the V segment lost 4 bases, leaving 6 bases of the junction unmatched. The CDR3 totals 14 residues.

This rearrangement joins TRBV5-5 to TRBJ2-3, with a weak D call TRBD2 (5 bases). In germline, CDR1 is SGHKS, CDR2 YYEKEE (reference sequence). CDR3 length equals 16 residues. Between the trimmed V and J ends, which lost 0 bases and 0 bases, there was a span of 11 bases. CDR3 coding DNA: TGTGCCAGCAGCTTGGGGACTGATTTTAGCACAGATACGCAGTATTTT. Residues: CASSLGTDFSTDTQYF.

J is TRBJ1-1 and V is TRBV10-3, with TRBD1 as a possible D gene (5 bases). Trimming shortened V by 4 bases and J by 3 bases, and 12 bases separated the two germline ends. Looked up from germline, CDR1 is ENHRY and CDR2 is SYGVKD. The CDR3 runs to 14 residues. CDR3 nucleotide sequence: TGTGCCATCAGTGTAGCAGGGCCGGACACTGAAGCTTTCTTT. It specifies CAISVAGPDTEAFF.

The CDR3 coding sequence is TGTGCCAGCAGTCCCGGGTATGGCTACACCTTC. Translating it yields CASSPGYGYTF. The gene calls are TRBV6-5 and TRBJ1-2, with D unclear. The length of the CDR3 is 11 residues. Germline lookup yields CDR1 MNHEY and CDR2 SVGAGI. V was shortened by 5 bases and J by 5 bases, with 6 bases between the two germline ends.

The V call is TRBV11-2, the J call TRBJ1-1; D remains unclear. Germline V gene data show CDR1 as SGHAT and CDR2 as FQNNGV. CDR3 length equals 14 residues. V lost 1 base and J 1 base, leaving 7 bases between the germline ends. CDR3 nucleotides: TGTGCCAGCAGCTTAGCACAACCGAACACTGAAGCTTTCTTT. It specifies CASSLAQPNTEAFF.

This chain joins TRBV30 and TRBJ1-1; D gene uncertain. This CDR3 has 13 residues. The V gene's germline CDR1 is GTSNPN and CDR2 SVGIG (reference sequence). Deletions cut 5 bases from V and 1 base from J, with 11 bases between. Written as DNA, the CDR3 is TGTGCCTGGTCCTCCGGCGGGAACACTGAAGCTTTCTTT. As protein: CAWSSGGNTEAFF. The whole variable domain, remainder taken from reference TRBV30 and TRBJ1-1, is SQTIHQWPATLVQPVGSPLSLECTVEGTSNPNLYWYRQAAGRGLQLLFYSVGIGQISSEVPQNLSASRPQDRQFILSSKKLLLSDSGFYLCAWSSGGNTEAFFGQGTRLTVV.

The chain links TRBV7-9 to TRBJ2-2, with TRBD2 matching over 7 bases. The V gene's germline CDR1 is SEHNR and CDR2 FQNEAQ (reference sequence). With V trimmed by 5 bases and J by 2 bases, 5 bases remained unmatched. The length of the CDR3 is 15 residues. CDR3 bases: TGTGCCAGCAGCCCGAGACTAGCAAACACCGGGGAGCTGTTTTTT. Its protein product is CASSPRLANTGELFF.